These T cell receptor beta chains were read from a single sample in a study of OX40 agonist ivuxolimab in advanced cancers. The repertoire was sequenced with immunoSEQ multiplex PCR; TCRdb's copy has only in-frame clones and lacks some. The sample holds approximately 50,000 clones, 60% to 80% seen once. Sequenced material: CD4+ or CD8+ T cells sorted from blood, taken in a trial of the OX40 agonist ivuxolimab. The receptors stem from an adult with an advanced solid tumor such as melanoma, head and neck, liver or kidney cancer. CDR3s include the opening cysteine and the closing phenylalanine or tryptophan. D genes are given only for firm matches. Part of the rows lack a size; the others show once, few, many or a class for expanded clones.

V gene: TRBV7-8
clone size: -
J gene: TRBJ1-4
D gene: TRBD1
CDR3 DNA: TGTGCCAGCAGCTTCACAGGGGCCGATAATGAAAAACTGTTTTTT
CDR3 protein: CASSFTGADNEKLFF

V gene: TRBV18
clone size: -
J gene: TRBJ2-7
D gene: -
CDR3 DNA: TGTGCCAGCTCACCTACCACAGGGGGGGGACTTGAGCAGTACTTC
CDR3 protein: CASSPTTGGGLEQYF

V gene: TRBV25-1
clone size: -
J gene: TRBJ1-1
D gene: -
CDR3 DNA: TGTGCCAGCAGTCAGGCAGGAGACATGAACACTGAAGCTTTCTTT
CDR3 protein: CASSQAGDMNTEAFF

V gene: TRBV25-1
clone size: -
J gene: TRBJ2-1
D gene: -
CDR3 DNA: TGTGCCAGCAGTGATCAGGGCAATGAGCAGTTCTTC
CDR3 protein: CASSDQGNEQFF

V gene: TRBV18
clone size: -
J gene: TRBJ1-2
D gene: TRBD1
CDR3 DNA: TGTGCCAGCTCACCGTCGACAGGGGGGGACTATGGCTACACCTTC
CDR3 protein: CASSPSTGGDYGYTF

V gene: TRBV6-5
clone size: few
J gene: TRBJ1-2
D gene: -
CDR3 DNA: TGTGCCAGCAGTTACTTACAGGGCACCTTCTATGGCTACACCTTC
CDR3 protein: CASSYLQGTFYGYTF

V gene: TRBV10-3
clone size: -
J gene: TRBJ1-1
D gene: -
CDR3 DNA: TGTGCCATCAGTGAGTCGGGCGGGGGCGCTGAAGCTTTCTTT
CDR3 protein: CAISESGGGAEAFF

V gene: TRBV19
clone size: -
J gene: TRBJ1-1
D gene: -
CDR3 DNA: TGTGCCAGTAGTACTCGGGACGGGACTAGCACTGAAGCTTTCTTT
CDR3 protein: CASSTRDGTSTEAFF

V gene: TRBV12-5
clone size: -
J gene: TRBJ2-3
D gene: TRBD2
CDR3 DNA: TGTGCTAGTGGTTCGGGGGGATTCACAGATACGCAGTATTTT
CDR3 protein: CASGSGGFTDTQYF

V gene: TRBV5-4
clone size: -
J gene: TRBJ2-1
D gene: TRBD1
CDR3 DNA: TGTGCCAGCAGTCGGACAGGAGAGGATGAGCAGTTCTTC
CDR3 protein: CASSRTGEDEQFF

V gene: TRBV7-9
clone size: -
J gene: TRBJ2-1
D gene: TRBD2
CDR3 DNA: TGTGCCAGCAGCTTTGGAGCGGGGTTGGATGAGCAGTTCTTC
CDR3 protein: CASSFGAGLDEQFF

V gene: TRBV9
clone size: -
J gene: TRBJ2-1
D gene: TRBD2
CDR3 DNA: TGTGCCAGCAGCGTAGGGCGACGGACTAGCGGGAGCTACAATGAGCAGTTCTTC
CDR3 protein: CASSVGRRTSGSYNEQFF

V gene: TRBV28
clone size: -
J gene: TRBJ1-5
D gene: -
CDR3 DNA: TGTGCCAGCACCCCCTCGGGCTACAATCAGCCCCAGCATTTT
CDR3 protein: CASTPSGYNQPQHF

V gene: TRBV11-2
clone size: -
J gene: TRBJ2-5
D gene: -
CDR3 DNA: TGTGCCAGCAGCTTAGGGGGATTGGAGACCCAGTACTTC
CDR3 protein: CASSLGGLETQYF

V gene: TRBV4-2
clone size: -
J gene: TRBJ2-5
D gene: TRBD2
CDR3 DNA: TGTGCCAGCAGCCATGCCCTAGGGTCTAGCGGGGGAGAGACCCAGTACTTC
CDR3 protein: CASSHALGSSGGETQYF

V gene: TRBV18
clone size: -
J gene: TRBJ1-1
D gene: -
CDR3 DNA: TGTGCCAGCTCCGCGGGGCCTGAAGCTTTCTTT
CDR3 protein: CASSAGPEAFF

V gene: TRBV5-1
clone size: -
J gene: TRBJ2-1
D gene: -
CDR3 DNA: TGCGCCAGCAGCTTAGGCGGGGAGACCTACAATGAGCAGTTCTTC
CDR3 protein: CASSLGGETYNEQFF